This TCR beta chain was found in a study of identical twins (dated by TCRdb to about 2016). Turning to the overall study: TCR alpha and beta repertoires from monozygotic twins, unrelated adults of various ages and cord blood were deep-sequenced to test whether fetal clonotypes persist. To rule out contamination, the twin experiments were replicated at different times with different library preparation protocols. Study-wide conclusions, independent of this receptor: A weaker excess of twin sharing was found in beta out-of-frame sequences because the signal-to-noise ratio was lowered by fewer shared sequences. Compared with coincidental sharing between unrelated individuals, out-of-frame TCR alpha sequences shared between twins had an excess of sequences with low generation probability. Fewer insertions were carried by abundant cord blood beta clonotypes; a weaker similar trend was observed in young adult naive repertoires, while no such trend was observed in memory repertoires. In monozygotic twins, recombination models systematically underestimated out-of-frame TCR alpha sharing, but the models matched the sharing seen between unrelated individuals. Because the same donors could not be followed over many years, conclusions were based on cross-sectional statistical analysis. Invariant T cells such as MAIT and iNKT could partly confound zero-insertion analyses, though diverse VJ usage argued against this for most clonotypes.

The receptor library was made with 5' RACE. The listed sequencing device is Illumina HiSeq 2000. A universal primer binding site was added through template switching, and the final cDNA carried a unique molecular identifier so that TCR cDNA molecules could be counted accurately. Specific primers in the conserved constant-segment region were used to synthesize first-strand cDNA for TCR alpha and beta chains. To control for contamination, every cDNA library was double barcoded, receiving both a SMART-Mk sample barcode and Illumina barcodes. TruSeq adapter sequences and Illumina sample barcodes were added in two successive PCR steps. Sequencing of the TCR alpha and beta cDNA libraries was done on the Illumina HiSeq platform using custom primers. As for the authors' bioinformatics: Raw reads were processed with MiGEC to extract unique molecular identifiers, and MiXCR was used to determine CDR3 positions. For each individual, recombination models were inferred using an EM algorithm with the repgenHMM and IGoR tools. Shared clonotypes were analyzed with the tcR package in R, and sharing was normalized by the product of cloneset sizes. Out-of-frame nonproductive sequences were analyzed to study raw recombination free of thymic and clonal selection effects. TCRdb itself trimmed the public reads at Q25 with fastp, ran MiXCR and retained productive beta chains. Each CDR3 protein appears once, grouped with its most common genes and DNA. The V and J calls and clone size are TCRdb's, not the authors'. This sample lists about 570,000 distinct CDR3 sequences; nearly 10% were detected once. The ten largest account for 2.5% to 3.5% of the sample.

Inclusive of the bounding cysteine and phenylalanine, the CDR3 is 13 residues long. The CDR3 DNA has 39 bases and is translated from base 1. V sheds 4 bases and J sheds 2 bases, leaving 6 bases between their ends. In the germline V gene, CDR1 corresponds to MRHNA and CDR2 to SNTAGT. The sample holds many counts of this clonotype. The specificity of this receptor is unknown. It has no much larger one-base neighbor in the sample; base qualities were not kept. Every donor was a healthy Caucasian. The twin cohort consisted of three pairs of female monozygotic twins, all aged 18 to 29 years. RNA for TCR libraries was isolated from peripheral blood mononuclear cells. The sample also formed part of further work on yellow fever vaccine responses in identical twins. The second study also describes: The T cell response to vaccination in identical twins was reported by the authors to appear partly convergent and partly personalized. In the study, vaccine-responding T cell clones were precisely tracked in identical twins.

The specimen sequenced was PBMCs. This sequence uses TRBV6-4 and TRBJ2-1; TRBD2 is perhaps the D gene, given 5 matching bases. The source of this sequence is a woman aged 18 to 35 in good health. CDR3 region: CASSGGAYNEQFF. The DNA sequence is as follows: TGTGCCAGCAGTGGGGGAGCCTACAATGAGCAGTTCTTC.